The present entry profiles one T cell receptor beta chain with its context. Its recognized antigen is unknown. It has no much larger one-base neighbor in the sample; base qualities were not kept. The method behind the library was the immunoSEQ multiplex PCR assay. For the multiplex PCR, a mixture combining 60 forward primers for TCR Vbeta segments and 13 reverse primers for TCR Jbeta segments was used. The CDR3 region of rearranged TCR beta genes was amplified from genomic DNA with a multiplex PCR assay. Amplified TCR beta libraries were sequenced as 87-base-pair reads on the Illumina HiSeq System. As for how the authors treated the data: Across the 640 or so repertoires, a later analysis counted approximately 83 million unique TCR beta chains, some 11 million of which were shared by at least two donors. Raw reads were error-corrected and collapsed into unique sequences with a nearest-neighbor algorithm that merged closely related sequences to remove PCR and sequencing errors. To assign V, D and J gene segments, CDR3 sequences were aligned to IMGT reference sequences. For a sequence to be retained, at least a six-nucleotide match to both a V gene segment and a J gene segment was required. Rearrangements were called productive when the CDR3 lacked stop codons and stayed in frame with V and J; all others were non-productive. CDR3 was defined by IMGT convention, running from the second conserved V-encoded cysteine to the conserved J-encoded phenylalanine. In an earlier analysis of some 550 of the donors, sequences lacking an unambiguous match to a single V gene segment were excluded. An earlier analysis of some 500 of the donors classified V segments as functional when productive rearrangements were above 56.7% and as segregating when the standard deviation between donors was above 5%. To diagnose cytomegalovirus status from the catalog of TCR beta chain sequences, a statistical classification framework was built. In a later analysis, V and J genes were assigned by comparing TCR nucleotide sequences against IMGT/GENE-DB human TR gene sequences. In a later analysis, CDR3 sequences and most-parsimonious VDJ recombination scenarios were assigned using the TCRdist pipeline. A later analysis defined each TCR beta chain by its CDR3 amino acid sequence plus V-gene family, and excluded reads lacking a unique V-gene family. As a way to deal with suspected cross-contamination and a sequencing artifact, a later analysis dropped 450 to 600 nucleotide sequences that were highly shared and had low generation probability. In a later analysis, a clonal expansion index was calculated for each public chain from normalized within-repertoire ranks of inferred template counts. A later analysis computed generation probabilities with a VDJ recombination model fitted to out-of-frame rearrangements, and checked the results against IGoR. Hypergeometric tests were used in a later analysis to score TCR-TCR, TCR-HLA and TCR-CMV co-occurrence, with a repertoire-size bias correction applied to the TCR pairs. To estimate false discovery rates, a later analysis permuted the HLA or CMV assignments 20 times. In a later analysis, co-occurring TCRs were grouped using DBSCAN, with TCRdist sequence similarity added in when clustering inside HLA-allele-positive subsets. Repertoires with fewer than 30,000 or more than 120,000 public chains were left out of co-occurrence clustering, as were five repertoires with anomalous nucleotide sharing. TCRdb took over this immuneACCESS table, retaining in-frame rearrangements with V and J assigned. Such tables are incomplete; in checked studies, under half of the missing clones stem from an unresolved V gene, and the remainder is unexplained. V, J and clone size are those of that table, while D and trimming were read from the DNA. This sample is represented by about 210,000 clones; 70% to 90% of them were singletons. The ten biggest clones cover about 0.25% of the sample.

The cohort comprised hundreds of healthy bone marrow donors. Cohort members were all nominally healthy when sampled, although unrecorded immune exposures were likely present. The donor was CMV seronegative and belonged to the group of 350 or so seronegative cohort members. A peripheral blood sample was provided by each donor, and peripheral blood mononuclear cells were used for TCR beta sequencing. The Qiagen DNeasy Blood Extraction Kit was used to extract genomic DNA from the blood cell samples. This sample was taken from a study of cytomegalovirus exposure and HLA in healthy donors (dated by TCRdb to the late 2010s). Regarding the research as a whole: An earlier analysis of roughly 630 of the donors reported about 250 Gb of sequence data and some 100 million unique TCR beta sequences from some 180 million T cells. Using immunosequencing, the study profiled T cell repertoires from fewer than 850 subjects and related those repertoires to cytomegalovirus serostatus. The number of donors typed differed by locus, with roughly 629-640 for A, B, C, DRB1 and DQB1, roughly 550 for DQA1, 606 for DPA1, and around 430 for DPB1. The study was designed to test whether signatures of past pathogen exposure could be identified by cataloging public T cell receptors. Among around 400 genotyped donors of the cohort, an average of around 250,000 unique TCR beta nucleotide sequences was sequenced per donor, of which roughly 17% were non-productive. A handful of DR-DQ haplotypes were handled as single units for association and clustering because linkage in the cohort was strong. In the later analysis, no new phenotypic data were used to find candidate immune exposures; instead, reliance was placed on TCR beta sequences and their occurrence across donors. A later analysis re-analyzed previously published TCR beta repertoires from 650 to 800 donors and added high-resolution HLA genotyping to study TCR occurrence patterns. Of the approximately 400 genotyped donors, around 81% fell in the genetic ancestry cluster associated with self-reported Caucasian donors. Both class I and class II loci were covered by HLA typing, at four-digit resolution. Along with the roughly 610-subject first cohort, a separate validation cohort of some 130 different subjects was used. In an earlier analysis of 500 to 650 of the donors, high-throughput TCR beta sequencing was used to judge whether each TCR beta V gene segment behaved as functional or pseudogenic. Genome-wide SNP genotypes for about 65% of the 666 donors were used in a later genetic analysis, which treated that subset as a discovery cohort. Alongside the repertoire data, information on donor age, sex, ethnicity and CMV serostatus was compiled. To predict cytomegalovirus infection status, the study combined high-throughput TCR immunosequencing, statistical association of individual TCRs with disease status, and machine learning. Every discovery cohort repertoire had been produced on one sequencing platform. Around 320 gigabases of sequencing data and approximately 93 million unique TCR sequences were included in an early release covering roughly 600 HLA-typed donors. Points the paper makes about the study in general: A group of highly shared sequence variants was considered likely to be a technical artifact of the sequencing pipeline. Most CMV-associated TCR beta chains appeared to be HLA-restricted in a later analysis, and the HLA associations seemed to be driven largely by CMV exposure. It was suggested by the authors that the approach could potentially be generalized to other disease states and immunological phenotypes. Because HLA typing was missing for some donors at each locus, association tests included only the typed subset. Correlated functional status among segregating V segments might reflect linkage disequilibrium, but an unknown experimental factor could not be ruled out. When HLA alleles, especially DR and DQ, strongly co-occurred, TCR associations were difficult to assign to individual alleles. The earlier analysis of 450 to 700 of the donors excluded roughly 17 rarely observed V segments, including chromosome 9 orphons, because counts were too low. A further reported finding was that TCR beta sequences accurately predicted the HLA-A and HLA-B alleles for most subjects in the first cohort. The presence/absence analyses assumed that sequencing depth was roughly uniform across donors, and that assumption may not be true. According to a later genetic analysis, donors in an Asian-associated ancestry cluster had fewer N-insertions in productive TCRs than the roughly 660-donor mean. Three of the identified cytomegalovirus-associated TCR beta chains were confirmed in vitro to be specific for cytomegalovirus antigens. Most TCR sequences were observed very rarely across donors, whereas some public TCRs were present in many individuals. Specific HLA alleles were associated with some 15,000 TCR beta sequences at a false discovery rate of 0.05 in a later analysis. In the study, approximately 160 TCR beta chains were listed as associated with cytomegalovirus. An association between a missense DCLRE1C variant and V-gene and J-gene trimming of TCR beta chains was found in a later genetic analysis and replicated in an independent cohort. In a later analysis, several top co-occurrence clusters were reported to appear linked to parvovirus B19, influenza, CMV and Epstein-Barr virus. Cytomegalovirus status was reported to be diagnosed by the classifier with high specificity and sensitivity in both the original and validation cohorts. Some IMGT-functional V segments, including TRBV6-2 and TRBV6-3, could not be told apart with the 87-base-pair reads, so those segments were excluded. A later analysis found that HLA-associated TCR beta chains were more clonally expanded and had lower generation probabilities than equally common non-associated chains. In an earlier analysis of more than 450 of the donors, most TCR beta V segments were observed in productive rearrangements about 90% or about 30% of the time, broadly matching IMGT annotations. The only immune exposure information available for the cohort was CMV serostatus. In this cohort, only TCR beta chains were sequenced, and detectable features were limited by the absence of alpha or paired-chain data. According to a later analysis, TCR association rates differed among HLA loci, with DRB1 alleles showing the most associated TCRs and HLA-C alleles showing the fewest.

The germline V gene gives CDR1 as SQVTM and CDR2 as ANQGSEA. Its CDR3 holds 13 amino acids, cysteine through phenylalanine. The DNA shown is the 39-base CDR3, in frame from base 1. The germline ends are 13 bases apart after V is trimmed by 1 base and J by 6 bases. Sequencing was performed on PBMCs. Recombination joined TRBV29-1 with TRBJ2-7; the D segment could be TRBD1, given 8 matching bases. This receptor was identified in a girl aged 2 to 10 in good health and CMV-seronegative. In nucleotide form, the sequence is TGCAGCGTTGAAGTACAGGGGGGGCGCGAGCAGTACTTC. This translates into CSVEVQGGREQYF.